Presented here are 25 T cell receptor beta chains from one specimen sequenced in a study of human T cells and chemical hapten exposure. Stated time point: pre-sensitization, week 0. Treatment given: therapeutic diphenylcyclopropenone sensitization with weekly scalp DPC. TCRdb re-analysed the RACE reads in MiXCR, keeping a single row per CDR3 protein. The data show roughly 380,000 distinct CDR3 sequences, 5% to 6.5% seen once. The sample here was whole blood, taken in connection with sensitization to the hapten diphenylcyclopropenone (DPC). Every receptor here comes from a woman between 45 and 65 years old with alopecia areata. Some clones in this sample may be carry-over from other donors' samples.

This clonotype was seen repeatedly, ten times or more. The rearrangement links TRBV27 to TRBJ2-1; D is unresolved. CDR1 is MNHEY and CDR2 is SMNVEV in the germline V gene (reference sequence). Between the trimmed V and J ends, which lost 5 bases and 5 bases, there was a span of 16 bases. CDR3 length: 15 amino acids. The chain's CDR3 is CASSPISPLNNEQFF. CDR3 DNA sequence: TGTGCCAGCAGTCCCATATCCCCCCTTAACAATGAGCAGTTCTTC.

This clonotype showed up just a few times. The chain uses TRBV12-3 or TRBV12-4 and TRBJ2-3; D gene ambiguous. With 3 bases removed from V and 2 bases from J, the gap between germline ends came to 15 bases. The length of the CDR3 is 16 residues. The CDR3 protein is CASSFRRGTATDTQYF. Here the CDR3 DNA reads TGTGCCAGCAGTTTTAGGCGCGGCACCGCCACAGATACGCAGTATTTT.

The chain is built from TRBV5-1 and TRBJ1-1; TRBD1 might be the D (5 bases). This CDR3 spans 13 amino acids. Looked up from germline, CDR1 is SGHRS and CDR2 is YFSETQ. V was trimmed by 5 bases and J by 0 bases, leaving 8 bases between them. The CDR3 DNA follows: TGCGCCAGCAGACAGGACATGAACACTGAAGCTTTCTTT. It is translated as CASRQDMNTEAFF. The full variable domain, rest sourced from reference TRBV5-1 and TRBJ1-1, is KAGVTQTPRYLIKTRGQQVTLSCSPISGHRSVSWYQQTPGQGLQFLFEYFSETQRNKGNFPGRFSGRQFSNSRSEMNVSTLELGDSALYLCASRQDMNTEAFFGQGTRLTVV.

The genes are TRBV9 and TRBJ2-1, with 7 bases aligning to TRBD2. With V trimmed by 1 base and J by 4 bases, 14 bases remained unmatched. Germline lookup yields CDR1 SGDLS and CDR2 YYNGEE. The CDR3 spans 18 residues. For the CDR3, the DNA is TGTGCCAGCAGCGTAAATTCGGGAGGACTTTCTCTTTACAATGAGCAGTTCTTC. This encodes CASSVNSGGLSLYNEQFF.

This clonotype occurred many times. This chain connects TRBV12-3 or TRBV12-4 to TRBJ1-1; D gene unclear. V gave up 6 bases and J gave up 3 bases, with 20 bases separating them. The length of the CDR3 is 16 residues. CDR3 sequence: CASSFLSGPADTEAFF. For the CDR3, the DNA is TGTGCCAGCAGCTTTCTGTCCGGGCCGGCGGACACTGAAGCTTTCTTT.

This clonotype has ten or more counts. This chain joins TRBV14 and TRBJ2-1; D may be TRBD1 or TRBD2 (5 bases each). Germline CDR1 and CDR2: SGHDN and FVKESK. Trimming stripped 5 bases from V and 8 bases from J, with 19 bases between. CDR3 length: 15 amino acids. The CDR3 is CASSGRDLRSHEQFF. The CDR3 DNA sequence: TGTGCCAGCAGCGGCAGGGACCTTAGATCCCATGAGCAGTTCTTC.

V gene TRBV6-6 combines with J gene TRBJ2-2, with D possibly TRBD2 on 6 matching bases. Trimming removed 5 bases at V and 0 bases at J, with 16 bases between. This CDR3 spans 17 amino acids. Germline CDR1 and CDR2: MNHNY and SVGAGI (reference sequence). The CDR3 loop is CASSARRRGANTGELFF. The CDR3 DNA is TGTGCCAGCAGTGCACGCAGGCGGGGAGCGAACACCGGGGAGCTGTTTTTT.

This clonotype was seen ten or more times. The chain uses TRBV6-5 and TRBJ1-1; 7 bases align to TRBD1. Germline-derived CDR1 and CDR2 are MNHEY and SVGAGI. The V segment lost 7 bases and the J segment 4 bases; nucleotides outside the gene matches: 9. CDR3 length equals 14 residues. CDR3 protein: CASTDDRASTEAFF. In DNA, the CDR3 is TGTGCCAGCACCGACGACAGGGCGAGCACTGAAGCTTTCTTT.

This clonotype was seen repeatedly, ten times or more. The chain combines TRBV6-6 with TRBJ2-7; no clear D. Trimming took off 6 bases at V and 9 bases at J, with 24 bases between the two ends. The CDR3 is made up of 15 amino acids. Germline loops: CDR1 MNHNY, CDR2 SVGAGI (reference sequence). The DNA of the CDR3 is TGTGCCAGCAGCCCTAGGGCGAAGCCCCGTCACGGGCAGTACTTC. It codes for CASSPRAKPRHGQYF.

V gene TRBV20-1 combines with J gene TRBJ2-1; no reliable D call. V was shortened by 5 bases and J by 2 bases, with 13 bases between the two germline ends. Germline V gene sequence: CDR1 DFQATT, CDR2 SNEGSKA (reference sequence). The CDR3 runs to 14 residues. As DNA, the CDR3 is TGCAGTGCTCCCCGCGAGGAGACCTACAATGAGCAGTTCTTC. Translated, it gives CSAPREETYNEQFF.

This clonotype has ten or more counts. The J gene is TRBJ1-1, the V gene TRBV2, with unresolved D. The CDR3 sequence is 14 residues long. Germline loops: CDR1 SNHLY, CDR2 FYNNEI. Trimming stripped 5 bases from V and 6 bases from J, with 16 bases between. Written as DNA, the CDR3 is TGTGCCAGCAGTCATAATGGACGGTTTCCTGAAGCTTTCTTT. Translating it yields CASSHNGRFPEAFF. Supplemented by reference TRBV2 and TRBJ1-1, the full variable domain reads EPEVTQTPSHQVTQMGQEVILRCVPISNHLYFYWYRQILGQKVEFLVSFYNNEISEKSEIFDDQFSVERPDGSNFTLKIRSTKLEDSAMYFCASSHNGRFPEAFFGQGTRLTVV.

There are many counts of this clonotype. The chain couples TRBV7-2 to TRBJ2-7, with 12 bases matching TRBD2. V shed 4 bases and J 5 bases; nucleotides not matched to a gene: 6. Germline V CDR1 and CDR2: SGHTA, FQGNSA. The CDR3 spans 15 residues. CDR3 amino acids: CASSSTSGGSNEQYF. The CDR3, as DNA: TGTGCCAGCAGCTCGACTAGCGGGGGAAGTAACGAGCAGTACTTC.

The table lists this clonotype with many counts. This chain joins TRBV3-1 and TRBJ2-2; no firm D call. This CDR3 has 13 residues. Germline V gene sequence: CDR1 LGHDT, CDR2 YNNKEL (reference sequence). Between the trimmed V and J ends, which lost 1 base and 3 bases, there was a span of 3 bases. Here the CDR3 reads CASSQVDTGELFF. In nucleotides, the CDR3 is TGTGCCAGCAGCCAAGTGGACACCGGGGAGCTGTTTTTT.

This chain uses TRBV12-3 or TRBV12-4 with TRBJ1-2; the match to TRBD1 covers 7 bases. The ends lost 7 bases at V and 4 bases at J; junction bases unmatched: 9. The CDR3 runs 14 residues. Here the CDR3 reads CASTQGVEFYGYTF. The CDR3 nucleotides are TGTGCCAGCACTCAGGGGGTAGAGTTCTATGGCTACACCTTC.

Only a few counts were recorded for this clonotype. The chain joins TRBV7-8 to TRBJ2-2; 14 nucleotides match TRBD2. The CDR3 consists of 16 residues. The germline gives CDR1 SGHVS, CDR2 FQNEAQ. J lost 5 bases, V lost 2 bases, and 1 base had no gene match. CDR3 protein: CASSLRLAGGTGELFF. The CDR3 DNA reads TGTGCCAGCAGCTTACGACTAGCGGGGGGGACCGGGGAGCTGTTTTTT. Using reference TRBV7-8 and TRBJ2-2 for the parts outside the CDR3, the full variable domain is GAGVSQSPRYKVAKRGQDVALRCDPISGHVSLFWYQQALGQGPEFLTYFQNEAQLDKSGLPSDRFFAERPEGSVSTLKIQRTQQEDSAVYLCASSLRLAGGTGELFFGEGSRLTVL.

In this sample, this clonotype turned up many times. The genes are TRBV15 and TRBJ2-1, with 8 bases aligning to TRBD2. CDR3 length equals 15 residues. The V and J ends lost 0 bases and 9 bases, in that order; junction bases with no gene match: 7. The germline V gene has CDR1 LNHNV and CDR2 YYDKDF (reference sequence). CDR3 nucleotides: TGTGCCACCAGCAGAGACGGGGGGGCCTGGGGTGAGCAGTTCTTC. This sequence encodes CATSRDGGAWGEQFF.

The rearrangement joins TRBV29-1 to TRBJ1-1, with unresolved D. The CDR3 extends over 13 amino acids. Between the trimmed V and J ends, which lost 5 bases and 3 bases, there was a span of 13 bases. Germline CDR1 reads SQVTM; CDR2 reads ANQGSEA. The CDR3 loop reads CSVLYLRDTEAFF. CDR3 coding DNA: TGCAGCGTTCTATATTTGAGGGACACTGAAGCTTTCTTT.

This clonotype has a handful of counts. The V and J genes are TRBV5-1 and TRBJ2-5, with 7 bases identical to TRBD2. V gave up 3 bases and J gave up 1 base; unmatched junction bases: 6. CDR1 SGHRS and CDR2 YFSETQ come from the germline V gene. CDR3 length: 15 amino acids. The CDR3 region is CASSSGLVGQETQYF. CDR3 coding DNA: TGCGCCAGCAGCTCCGGACTAGTCGGCCAAGAGACCCAGTACTTC.

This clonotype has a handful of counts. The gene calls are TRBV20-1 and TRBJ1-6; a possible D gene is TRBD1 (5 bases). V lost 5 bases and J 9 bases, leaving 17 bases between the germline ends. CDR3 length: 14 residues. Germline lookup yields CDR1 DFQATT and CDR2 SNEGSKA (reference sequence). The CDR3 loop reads CSAAGGGTASPLHF. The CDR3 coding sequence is TGCAGTGCTGCCGGGGGGGGGACGGCTTCACCCCTCCACTTT.

The CDR3 loop reads CAWRAGGANTGELFF. CDR3 DNA sequence: TGTGCCTGGAGGGCAGGGGGCGCGAACACCGGGGAGCTGTTTTTT. The V gene is TRBV30, the J gene TRBJ2-2, with TRBD1 matching 8 bases. There are 15 residues in the CDR3. V dropped 3 bases and J dropped 0; count of bases not matched to a gene: 3. Germline V lookup: CDR1 GTSNPN, CDR2 SVGIG (reference sequence).

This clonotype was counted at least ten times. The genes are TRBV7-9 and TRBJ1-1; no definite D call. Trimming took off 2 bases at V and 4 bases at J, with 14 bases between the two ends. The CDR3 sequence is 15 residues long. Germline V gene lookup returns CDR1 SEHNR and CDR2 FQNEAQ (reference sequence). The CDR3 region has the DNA TGTGCCAGCAGCTTACAGGAGGGAGTGGGCACTGAAGCTTTCTTT. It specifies CASSLQEGVGTEAFF.

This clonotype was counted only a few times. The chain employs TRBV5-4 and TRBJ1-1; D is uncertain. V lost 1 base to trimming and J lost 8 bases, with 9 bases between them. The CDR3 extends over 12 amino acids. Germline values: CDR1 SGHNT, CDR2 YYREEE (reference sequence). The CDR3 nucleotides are TGTGCCAGCAGCTTGCACAGCGGCGAAGCTTTCTTT. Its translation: CASSLHSGEAFF.

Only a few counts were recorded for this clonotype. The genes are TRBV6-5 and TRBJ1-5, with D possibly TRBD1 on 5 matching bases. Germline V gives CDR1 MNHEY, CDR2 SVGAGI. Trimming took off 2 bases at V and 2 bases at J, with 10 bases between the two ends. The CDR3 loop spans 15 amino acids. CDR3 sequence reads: CASSYSRRGNQPQHF. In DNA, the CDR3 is TGTGCCAGCAGTTACAGTCGCAGGGGCAATCAGCCCCAGCATTTT.

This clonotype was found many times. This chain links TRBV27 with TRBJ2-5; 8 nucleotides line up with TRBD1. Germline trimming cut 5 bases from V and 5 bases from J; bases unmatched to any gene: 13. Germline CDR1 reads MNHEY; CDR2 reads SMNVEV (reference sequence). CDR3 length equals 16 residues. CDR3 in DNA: TGTGCCAGCAGTCCACTCACAGGGGGGCTTGAGGAGACCCAGTACTTC. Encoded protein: CASSPLTGGLEETQYF.

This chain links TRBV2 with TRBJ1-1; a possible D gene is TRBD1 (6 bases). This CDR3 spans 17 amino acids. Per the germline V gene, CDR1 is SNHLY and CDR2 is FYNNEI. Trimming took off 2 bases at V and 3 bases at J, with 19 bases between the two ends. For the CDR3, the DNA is TGTGCCAGCAGTGAATCTAACAGGGAAGCGGGTGACACTGAAGCTTTCTTT. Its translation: CASSESNREAGDTEAFF.